The 22 T cell receptor beta chains presented below share a single source sample, sequenced in a study of blood T cell repertoires in COVID-19. Sequenced by immunoSEQ multiplex PCR; TCRdb stores in-frame clones only, minus some. The repertoire holds roughly 250,000 clones, with around 89% as singletons. Sequenced input: peripheral blood. These receptors came from a woman in her thirties or forties who had recovered from COVID-19.

This chain joins TRBV10-3 and TRBJ1-1, with 8 bases that match TRBD1. J was trimmed by 3 bases and V by 7 bases; bases with no gene match: 10. The CDR3 length is 15 residues. Germline assignment: CDR1 ENHRY and CDR2 SYGVKD. This chain's CDR3 is CAITPTGASDTEAFF. Written as DNA, the CDR3 is TGTGCCATCACCCCGACAGGGGCAAGCGACACTGAAGCTTTCTTT.

This chain joins TRBV4-3 and TRBJ1-2; no clear D gene. The V end lost 4 bases, the J end lost 5 bases, and 11 bases lay between the germline ends. This CDR3 region has 13 residues. Germline CDR1 LGHNA, CDR2 YSLEER. This CDR3 reads CASSPMADYGYTF. The CDR3 nucleotides read TGCGCCAGCAGCCCCATGGCGGATTATGGCTACACCTTC.

The chain uses TRBV19 and TRBJ1-3; 8 bases are shared with TRBD1. The CDR3 is made up of 15 amino acids. The V segment lost 5 bases and the J segment 3 bases; nucleotides outside the gene matches: 6. Per the germline V gene, CDR1 is LNHDA and CDR2 is SQIVND (reference sequence). CDR3 loop: CASSWAGGGGNTIYF. The CDR3 nucleotides are TGTGCCAGTAGTTGGGCAGGGGGCGGTGGAAACACCATATATTTT.

V is TRBV27 and J is TRBJ2-7, with D tentatively TRBD2 (7 bases). The CDR3 loop spans 15 amino acids. Trimming left V 6 bases short and J 6 bases short, with 21 bases between. Germline-derived CDR1 and CDR2 are MNHEY and SMNVEV (reference sequence). The CDR3 coding sequence is TGTGCCAGCAGGAACGTGGGGGGGGCGAGTCTCGAGCAGTACTTC. Encoded protein: CASRNVGGASLEQYF.

CDR3 bases: TGTGCCAGCAGCCAAACGGGGGGGAGGCCCTACAATGAGCAGTTCTTC. It specifies CASSQTGGRPYNEQFF. The chain has TRBV7-2 and TRBJ2-1; 8 bases map to TRBD2. From germline, CDR1 is SGHTA and CDR2 FQGNSA. The CDR3 covers 16 residues. The trim removed 5 bases at V and 2 bases at J, leaving 8 bases unmatched.

The chain couples TRBV18 to TRBJ1-2; no clear D. Trimming stripped 3 bases from V and 7 bases from J, with 12 bases between. The CDR3 length is 13 residues. Germline lookup yields CDR1 KGHSH and CDR2 LQKENI. CDR3 nucleotides: TGTGCCAGCTCACCGACGGTAGAGGGTGGCTACACCTTC. Protein sequence: CASSPTVEGGYTF.

This clone was picked up many times. The CDR3: CASSYPGQGYGYTF. The DNA of the CDR3 is TGTGCCAGCAGTTACCCCGGACAGGGCTATGGCTACACCTTC. The V call is TRBV6-2 or TRBV6-3, the J call TRBJ1-2, with TRBD1 matching over 8 bases. Trimming cost V 2 bases and J 4 bases; bases outside gene matches: 3. The germline CDR1 and CDR2 sequences are MNHEY and SVGEGT. The CDR3 extends over 14 amino acids.

CDR3 region: CATSDRGPSGSYNEQFF. The CDR3 nucleotides read TGTGCCACCAGTGATCGGGGGCCTAGCGGCTCCTACAATGAGCAGTTCTTC. The chain recombines TRBV24-1 with TRBJ2-1; D is perhaps TRBD2 (7 bases). The ends were cut back, 3 bases at V and 0 bases at J, with 14 bases in the middle. Germline V gives CDR1 KGHDR, CDR2 SFDVKD. The CDR3 loop spans 17 amino acids.

This chain connects TRBV9 to TRBJ2-5, with TRBD2 matching 10 bases. V lost 0 bases to trimming and J lost 0 bases; unmatched junction nucleotides: 2. Germline V gene data show CDR1 as SGDLS and CDR2 as YYNGEE. The CDR3 extends over 16 amino acids. The CDR3 here is CASSVGGLADQETQYF. Written as DNA, the CDR3 is TGTGCCAGCAGCGTAGGTGGACTAGCGGACCAAGAGACCCAGTACTTC.

This clone turned up a few times. V usage is TRBV5-6 and J usage is TRBJ1-1; D gene unclear. CDR3 length: 17 amino acids. Germline lookup yields CDR1 SGHDT and CDR2 YYEEEE. With 0 bases removed from V and 4 bases from J, the gap between germline ends came to 19 bases. The CDR3 loop reads CASSLGGPAGVVTEAFF. DNA for the CDR3: TGTGCCAGCAGCTTGGGAGGGCCCGCCGGGGTAGTCACTGAAGCTTTCTTT.

V gene TRBV11-3 combines with J gene TRBJ2-5, with 13 bases aligning to TRBD2. CDR1 is SGHNT and CDR2 is YENEEA in the germline V gene. The length of the CDR3 is 16 residues. V dropped 5 bases and J dropped 5; count of bases not matched to a gene: 8. The CDR3 sequence is CASSLKLAGGLETQYF. As DNA, the CDR3 is TGTGCCAGCAGCCTCAAACTAGCGGGAGGGTTGGAGACCCAGTACTTC.

The V call is TRBV6-6, the J call TRBJ2-7, with TRBD2 as a possible D gene (6 bases). The CDR3 is 13 amino acids. V lost 2 bases to trimming and J lost 2 bases, with 7 bases between them. Looked up from germline, CDR1 is MNHNY and CDR2 is SVGAGI (reference sequence). In DNA, the CDR3 is TGTGCCAGCAGTTACGGCGGGACCTACGAGCAGTACGTC. Its protein product is CASSYGGTYEQYV.

This clone was detected many times. This chain joins TRBV5-6 and TRBJ2-7; possible D gene TRBD2, 6 bases. CDR3 size: 14 residues. With 2 bases removed from V and 5 bases from J, the gap between germline ends came to 14 bases. In germline, CDR1 is SGHDT, CDR2 YYEEEE. The CDR3: CASSFGTSDHEQYF. The CDR3 region has the DNA TGTGCCAGCAGCTTTGGGACTTCAGACCACGAGCAGTACTTC.

The genes are TRBV5-8 and TRBJ2-7, with 12 bases matching TRBD2. In germline, CDR1 is SGHTS, CDR2 YDEGEE. The CDR3 extends over 16 amino acids. The junction had 4 bases not matched to a gene; V was cut back by 0 bases and J by 3 bases. The DNA of the CDR3 is TGTGCCAGCAGCTTGGCTGGGACTAGCGGGCTCTACGAGCAGTACTTC. It specifies CASSLAGTSGLYEQYF.

This clone was counted a single time. The rearrangement uses TRBV30 and TRBJ2-4; TRBD2 matches 9 bases. Germline CDR1 GTSNPN, CDR2 SVGIG (reference sequence). The CDR3 is made up of 14 amino acids. Trimming removed 0 bases from V and 7 bases from J; junction bases left unmatched: 4. CDR3 coding DNA: TGTGCCTGGAGTGTGCTAGCGGGGCCCAACATTCAGTACTTC. Translation: CAWSVLAGPNIQYF.

The V call is TRBV2, the J call TRBJ2-4, with 15 bases lining up with TRBD2. This CDR3 is 17 amino acids long. V gave up 6 bases and J gave up 7 bases; unmatched junction bases: 10. The V gene's germline CDR1 is SNHLY and CDR2 FYNNEI. CDR3 coding DNA: TGTGCCAGCAGCCCCGGACTAGCGGGAGGGCCGGGGAACATTCAGTACTTC. Amino acids: CASSPGLAGGPGNIQYF.

The gene calls are TRBV28 and TRBJ1-1, with D maybe TRBD1 (5 bases). Looked up from germline, CDR1 is MDHEN and CDR2 is SYDVKM. With 4 bases removed from V and 0 bases from J, the gap between germline ends came to 12 bases. CDR3 length equals 15 residues. CDR3 region: CASSSAGGMNTEAFF. In DNA, the CDR3 is TGTGCCAGCAGTTCCGCTGGGGGGATGAACACTGAAGCTTTCTTT.

The gene calls are TRBV18 and TRBJ2-7, with D maybe TRBD1 (5 bases). The CDR3 spans 15 residues. The V end lost 3 bases, the J end lost 2 bases, and 14 bases lay between the germline ends. Germline V gene sequence: CDR1 KGHSH, CDR2 LQKENI. The DNA for the CDR3 is TGTGCCAGCTCACCCCAGGGCCTACGGCCCTACGAGCAGTACTTC. Amino acids: CASSPQGLRPYEQYF.

The chain joins TRBV9 to TRBJ2-5, with a tentative D call TRBD2 (6 bases). The CDR3 consists of 15 residues. V lost 4 bases to trimming and J lost 2 bases, with 15 bases between them. CDR1 SGDLS and CDR2 YYNGEE come from the germline V gene. For the CDR3, the DNA is TGTGCCAGCAGCCCCGGGGGAACAACACAAGAGACCCAGTACTTC. As protein: CASSPGGTTQETQYF. The entire variable domain, with the rest obtained from reference TRBV9 and TRBJ2-5, is as follows: DSGVTQTPKHLITATGQRVTLRCSPRSGDLSVYWYQQSLDQGLQFLIQYYNGEERAKGNILERFSAQQFPDLHSELNLSSLELGDSALYFCASSPGGTTQETQYFGPGTRLLVL.

The CDR3 DNA reads as TGTGCCAGCAGCTTTGGGCTAGCGGGACCTACGCCCCAAGAGACCCAGTACTTC. As protein: CASSFGLAGPTPQETQYF. The chain employs TRBV7-8 and TRBJ2-5; 9 bases fit TRBD2. CDR1 is SGHVS, CDR2 FQNEAQ, per germline. Trimming at V came to 3 bases and at J to 1 base, leaving 12 bases not matched to a gene. This CDR3 has 18 residues.

V usage is TRBV6-6 and J usage is TRBJ2-1, with 9 bases identical to TRBD1. Germline CDR1 and CDR2: MNHNY and SVGAGI (reference sequence). CDR3 length: 15 residues. V was pared by 2 bases and J by 2 bases, with 1 base of the junction left unmatched. The CDR3 DNA is TGTGCCAGCAGTTACCGGACAGGGGCCTACAATGAGCAGTTCTTC. Amino acid sequence: CASSYRTGAYNEQFF.

CDR3 protein: CASSPAGWGEQFF. CDR3 DNA sequence: TGTGCCAGCAGCCCCGCGGGGTGGGGTGAGCAGTTCTTC. The gene calls are TRBV7-9 and TRBJ2-1, with D perhaps TRBD2 (6 bases). CDR3 size: 13 residues. From germline, CDR1 is SEHNR and CDR2 FQNEAQ (reference sequence). Trimming pared 5 bases from V and 9 bases from J, leaving 14 bases between.